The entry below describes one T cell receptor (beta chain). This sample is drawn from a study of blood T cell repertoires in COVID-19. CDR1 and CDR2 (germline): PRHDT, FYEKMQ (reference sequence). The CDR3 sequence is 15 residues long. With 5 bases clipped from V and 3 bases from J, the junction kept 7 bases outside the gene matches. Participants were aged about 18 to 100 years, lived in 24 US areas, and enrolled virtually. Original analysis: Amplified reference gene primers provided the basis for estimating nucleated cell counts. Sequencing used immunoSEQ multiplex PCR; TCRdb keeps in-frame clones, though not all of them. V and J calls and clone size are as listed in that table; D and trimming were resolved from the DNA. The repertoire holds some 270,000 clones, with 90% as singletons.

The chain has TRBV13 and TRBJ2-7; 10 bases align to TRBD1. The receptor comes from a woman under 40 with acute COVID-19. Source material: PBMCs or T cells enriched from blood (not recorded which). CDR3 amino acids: CASSGGTGVRYEQYF. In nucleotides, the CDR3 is TGTGCCAGCAGCGGCGGGACAGGGGTCCGCTACGAGCAGTACTTC.